The 26 T cell receptor beta chains in this list originate from one sample, sequenced in a study of T cell changes during pregnancy in multiple sclerosis. The table came from immunoSEQ multiplex PCR; TCRdb's copy has only in-frame clones and leaves some out. The sample lists 85,000 to 130,000 clones; approximately 90% were seen once. The sample in question was peripheral blood, obtained in the second trimester of pregnancy. The receptors here all came from a female donor with multiple sclerosis, enrolled in a pregnancy study.

This clone was seen only a few times. The chain couples TRBV15 to TRBJ1-1; D may be TRBD1 (6 bases). Trimming took off 2 bases at V and 4 bases at J, with 11 bases between the two ends. This CDR3 has 14 amino acids. CDR1 is LNHNV and CDR2 is YYDKDF in the germline V gene (reference sequence). In DNA, the CDR3 is TGTGCCACCAGCAGACGGCGAGGGGGCACTGAAGCTTTCTTT. Its protein product is CATSRRRGGTEAFF.

The gene calls are TRBV30 and TRBJ1-4, with D maybe TRBD1 (6 bases). The CDR3 runs 12 residues. V gave up 5 bases and J gave up 14 bases, with 18 bases separating them. Germline CDR1 and CDR2: GTSNPN and SVGIG (reference sequence). In nucleotides, the CDR3 is TGTGCCTGGGGGACCTTTGAGGGGGGGCTGTTTTTT. It specifies CAWGTFEGGLFF.

This CDR3 is CASSQDHVTALEQYF. CDR3 in DNA: TGTGCCAGCAGCCAAGATCACGTAACAGCCCTCGAGCAGTACTTC. The chain links TRBV14 to TRBJ2-7; D not resolved. Trimming stripped 0 bases from V and 6 bases from J, with 15 bases between. This CDR3 region has 15 residues. CDR1 is SGHDN and CDR2 is FVKESK in the germline V gene.

The V and J genes are TRBV7-2 and TRBJ2-7; a weak D match, TRBD2 (6 bases). Germline V gene lookup returns CDR1 SGHTA and CDR2 FQGNSA. Deletions cut 1 base from V and 0 bases from J, with 10 bases between. This CDR3 has 15 residues. CDR3 bases: TGTGCCAGCAGCTTAGTAGTCGGGAGCTCCTACGAGCAGTACTTC. Protein product: CASSLVVGSSYEQYF.

V usage is TRBV28 and J usage is TRBJ1-1, with 8 positions matching TRBD1. The V segment lost 3 bases and the J segment 7 bases; nucleotides outside the gene matches: 4. CDR1 is MDHEN, CDR2 SYDVKM, per germline. The CDR3 runs 13 residues. CDR3 coding DNA: TGTGCCAGCAGTTTGGGGACAGGCGGTGAAGCTTTCTTT. Translated, it gives CASSLGTGGEAFF.

The chain recombines TRBV6-5 with TRBJ2-1; no clear D gene. Trimming pared 2 bases from V and 7 bases from J, leaving 9 bases between. The CDR3 runs to 13 residues. Per the germline V gene, CDR1 is MNHEY and CDR2 is SVGAGI. The CDR3 is CASSYTDGNEQFF. The CDR3 DNA reads TGTGCCAGCAGTTACACAGATGGGAATGAGCAGTTCTTC.

Notes on this clone: The identical CDR3 is also encoded by other nucleotide sequences in the sample. The V call is TRBV7-3, the J call TRBJ1-1; a weak D match, TRBD1 (5 bases). The CDR3 is made up of 13 amino acids. V was clipped by 5 bases and J by 5 bases, with 12 bases between them. Germline-derived CDR1 and CDR2 are SGHTA and FQGTGA. The CDR3 spells CASSPGGGTEAFF. CDR3 bases: TGTGCCAGCAGCCCCGGGGGGGGGACTGAAGCTTTCTTT.

The genes are TRBV4-2 and TRBJ2-7; 7 bases agree with TRBD1. The length of the CDR3 is 14 residues. V lost 1 base, J lost 2 bases, and 2 bases stayed unmatched. Germline CDR1 and CDR2: LGHNA and YNFKEQ. The CDR3 loop reads CASSQGGQAYEQYF. The CDR3 coding sequence is TGTGCCAGCAGCCAAGGTGGACAGGCCTACGAGCAGTACTTC.

V is TRBV5-8 and J is TRBJ1-4; 9 bases fit TRBD1. V dropped 1 base and J dropped 5; count of bases not matched to a gene: 3. Germline V lookup: CDR1 SGHTS, CDR2 YDEGEE. The CDR3 length is 15 residues. The CDR3 loop is CASSLYGTGNEKLFF. The CDR3 region has the DNA TGTGCCAGCAGCTTGTACGGGACAGGGAATGAAAAACTGTTTTTT.

J is TRBJ2-1 and V is TRBV9, with D possibly matching TRBD2 (6 bases). Trimming stripped 2 bases from V and 8 bases from J, with 17 bases between. Germline V CDR1 and CDR2: SGDLS, YYNGEE. The CDR3 extends over 15 amino acids. The CDR3, as DNA: TGTGCCAGCAGCGTCGGGGGATTCCCTACACATGAGCAGTTCTTC. Translating it yields CASSVGGFPTHEQFF.

This rearrangement joins TRBV20-1 to TRBJ1-2; 7 bases agree with TRBD1. Germline V lookup: CDR1 DFQATT, CDR2 SNEGSKA (reference sequence). The CDR3 runs to 11 residues. The V and J ends lost 6 bases and 8 bases, in that order; junction bases with no gene match: 6. The CDR3 DNA reads as TGCAGTGCCCCCGACAGGGCGGGCTACACCTTC. This sequence encodes CSAPDRAGYTF.

CDR3 protein: CASSHLGQGGGEQFF. The CDR3 coding sequence is TGTGCCAGCAGCCACCTAGGACAGGGAGGAGGAGAGCAGTTCTTC. The V gene is TRBV14, the J gene TRBJ2-1; TRBD1 agrees at 8 bases. V dropped 3 bases and J dropped 10; count of bases not matched to a gene: 11. Looked up from germline, CDR1 is SGHDN and CDR2 is FVKESK. This CDR3 has 15 amino acids.

The V call is TRBV30, the J call TRBJ2-7; 8 nucleotides line up with TRBD1. The CDR3 contains 16 residues. In germline, CDR1 is GTSNPN, CDR2 SVGIG (reference sequence). The trim removed 3 bases at V and 0 bases at J, leaving 10 bases unmatched. This chain's CDR3 is CAWSRNQGAGSYEQYF. The CDR3 coding sequence is TGTGCCTGGAGCCGCAATCAGGGGGCGGGCTCCTACGAGCAGTACTTC.

The V gene is TRBV5-6, the J gene TRBJ2-7; 10 nucleotides align to TRBD1. The CDR3 length is 17 residues. Germline lookup yields CDR1 SGHDT and CDR2 YYEEEE. Trimming took 3 bases from V and 6 from J; bases not matched to a gene: 15. The DNA for the CDR3 is TGTGCCAGCAGCTCGGAACCGTTGGACAGGGGGTTGTTCGAGCAGTACTTC. Residues: CASSSEPLDRGLFEQYF.

The chain links TRBV23-1 to TRBJ2-1; no firm D call. TRBV23-1 belongs to the ORF category, with a function that is uncertain. V gave up 2 bases and J gave up 4 bases, with 15 bases separating them. CDR3 length: 16 residues. In DNA form, the CDR3 reads TGCGCCAGCAGTCAAGGAGCTCCCCTTAATTACAATGAGCAGTTCTTC. Its protein product is CASSQGAPLNYNEQFF.

The V call is TRBV15, the J call TRBJ2-1; TRBD1 matches 7 bases. Germline CDR1 LNHNV, CDR2 YYDKDF (reference sequence). This CDR3 contains 16 residues. V trimming: 0 bases; J trimming: 3 bases; junction bases outside the gene matches: 5. DNA for the CDR3: TGTGCCACCAGCAGAGAGATGGGACAGCACTACAATGAGCAGTTCTTC. Translated, it gives CATSREMGQHYNEQFF.

The chain recombines TRBV5-5 with TRBJ1-2; the match to TRBD1 covers 7 bases. With V trimmed by 4 bases and J by 3 bases, 9 bases remained unmatched. The germline gives CDR1 SGHKS, CDR2 YYEKEE (reference sequence). CDR3 length equals 15 residues. CDR3 coding DNA: TGTGCCAGCAGCCCCACTATGGACAGGTACTATGGCTACACCTTC. Protein: CASSPTMDRYYGYTF.

The chain couples TRBV29-1 to TRBJ2-5; 8 positions match TRBD1. The V segment lost 8 bases and the J segment 2 bases; nucleotides outside the gene matches: 7. The CDR3 sequence is 13 residues long. From germline, CDR1 is SQVTM and CDR2 ANQGSEA. The CDR3 loop reads CSTRQGLQETQYF. In DNA, the CDR3 is TGCAGCACCCGACAGGGGTTACAAGAGACCCAGTACTTC.

The chain has TRBV5-1 and TRBJ2-5, with TRBD1 matching over 12 bases. The ends lost 3 bases at V and 1 base at J; junction bases unmatched: 4. CDR3 length: 16 amino acids. Germline CDR1 SGHRS, CDR2 YFSETQ. The CDR3, as DNA: TGCGCCAGCAGCTGGGGGGACAGGGGGCCCCAAGAGACCCAGTACTTC. It encodes CASSWGDRGPQETQYF.

The chain is built from TRBV7-3 and TRBJ2-1; the D is unclear. V was cut by 1 base and J by 10 bases, with 14 bases left in between. There are 14 residues in the CDR3. Germline V lookup: CDR1 SGHTA, CDR2 FQGTGA. Here the CDR3 reads CASSLNRLSGEQFF. CDR3 DNA: TGTGCCAGCAGCTTAAATCGTCTCTCAGGAGAGCAGTTCTTC.

The chain uses TRBV4-1 and TRBJ2-7; 8 bases line up with TRBD1. Germline assignment: CDR1 MGHRA and CDR2 YSYEKL. The CDR3 sequence is 14 residues long. J was trimmed by 1 base and V by 3 bases; bases with no gene match: 2. CDR3 sequence: CASSHGTGSYEQYF. The CDR3 DNA reads TGCGCCAGCAGCCATGGGACAGGATCCTACGAGCAGTACTTC.

This sequence joins TRBV5-6 and TRBJ2-1, with D maybe TRBD2 (6 bases). Trimming stripped 3 bases from V and 0 bases from J, with 13 bases between. Per the germline V gene, CDR1 is SGHDT and CDR2 is YYEEEE. This CDR3 spans 16 amino acids. The DNA of the CDR3 is TGTGCCAGCAGCTCACTAGCTCTGAGCTCCTACAATGAGCAGTTCTTC. It encodes CASSSLALSSYNEQFF. The full variable domain, rest sourced from reference TRBV5-6 and TRBJ2-1, is DAGVTQSPTHLIKTRGQQVTLRCSPKSGHDTVSWYQQALGQGPQFIFQYYEEEERQRGNFPDRFSGHQFPNYSSELNVNALLLGDSALYLCASSSLALSSYNEQFFGPGTRLTVL.

The rearrangement links TRBV10-3 to TRBJ1-5, with 9 bases identical to TRBD1. CDR3 length: 19 residues. The V gene end was trimmed by 0 bases and the J gene end by 12 bases; junction bases not matched to a gene: 21. Germline values: CDR1 ENHRY, CDR2 SYGVKD. CDR3 region: CAISESLGWTGTGKFFQHF. The CDR3 nucleotides are TGTGCCATCAGTGAGTCGTTAGGTTGGACCGGGACAGGGAAATTCTTCCAGCATTTT.

Of note for this clone: At the DNA level, this CDR3 is encoded by other sequences in the same sample as well. J is TRBJ1-1 and V is TRBV18, with D maybe TRBD1 (5 bases). With 0 bases removed from V and 1 base from J, the gap between germline ends came to 6 bases. The CDR3 runs to 14 residues. Per germline, CDR1 KGHSH and CDR2 LQKENI. The CDR3 sequence is CASSPPGANTEAFF. The CDR3 DNA reads as TGTGCCAGCTCACCACCAGGGGCGAACACTGAAGCTTTCTTT.

The chain has TRBV28 and TRBJ1-4, with 7 positions matching TRBD1. With V trimmed by 5 bases and J by 4 bases, 4 bases remained unmatched. Germline CDR1 MDHEN, CDR2 SYDVKM. There are 14 residues in the CDR3. The chain's CDR3 is CASSLGQLNEKLFF. Written as DNA, the CDR3 is TGTGCCAGCAGTCTGGGACAGCTTAATGAAAAACTGTTTTTT.

This rearrangement joins TRBV7-4 to TRBJ2-7; 10 nucleotides agree with TRBD1. V shed 3 bases, J shed 2 bases, and the junction held 7 bases outside the gene matches. The CDR3 length is 16 residues. Per germline, CDR1 SGHVT and CDR2 SQSDAQ. CDR3 in amino acids: CASSFDRGPPPYEQYF. Here the CDR3 DNA reads TGTGCCAGCAGCTTTGACAGGGGGCCTCCCCCCTACGAGCAGTACTTC.